A selection of T cell receptor beta chains follows, all from one sample in a study of radiotherapy plus CTLA-4 blockade in lung cancer. Produced via immunoSEQ multiplex PCR; TCRdb's table is partial and in-frame only. Of 100,000 to 150,000 clones listed, 85% to 90% were seen once; the top ten hold approximately 7.2%. Sequenced here: peripheral blood, sampled from a patient treated with radiotherapy plus ipilimumab. The receptors were sampled from a human donor with non-small cell lung cancer that progressed on radiotherapy plus ipilimumab. Both conserved end residues are part of each CDR3. Each record gives: D gene, V gene, clone size, J gene, CDR3 DNA, CDR3 protein. D genes are given only for firm matches. Size values are once, few and many counts, or a class for expanded clones, and some rows have none.

>NA|TRBV18|NA|TRBJ2-5
TGTGCCAGCTCACCACCGTCGGAGACCCAGTACTTC
CASSPPSETQYF
>NA|TRBV10-1|NA|TRBJ2-3
TGCGCCAGCAGTGATGTCAGCGATACGCAGTATTTT
CASSDVSDTQYF
>TRBD1|TRBV2|NA|TRBJ1-3
TGTGCCAGCACCCTGGACAGGGTTGGAAACACCATATATTTT
CASTLDRVGNTIYF
>TRBD1|TRBV9|NA|TRBJ2-3
TGTGCCAGCAGCGTAGGGCGACAGGGAGATACGCAGTATTTT
CASSVGRQGDTQYF
>TRBD2|TRBV12-5|NA|TRBJ2-1
TGTGCTAGTGACAACGGGGGGTTGGGAGAGCAGTTCTTC
CASDNGGLGEQFF
>NA|TRBV6-1|NA|TRBJ1-5
TGTGCCAGCAGTAACCCAGGGGATCAGCCCCAGCATTTT
CASSNPGDQPQHF
>TRBD2|TRBV6-5|NA|TRBJ2-1
TGTGCCAGCAGTTACTCTAGCGGGCGAGGCTACAATGAGCAGTTCTTC
CASSYSSGRGYNEQFF
>TRBD1|TRBV14|once|TRBJ2-2
TGTGCCAGCAGCCAAAGACAGGGAAAGGGCACCGGGGAGCTGTTTTTT
CASSQRQGKGTGELFF
>TRBD1|TRBV2|few|TRBJ2-1
TGTGCCAGCAGTGAATGGACAGGGCGAAATGAGCAGTTCTTC
CASSEWTGRNEQFF
>NA|TRBV4-2|NA|TRBJ1-2
TGTGCCAGCAGCCAAGAGATAACTAACTATGGCTACACCTTC
CASSQEITNYGYTF
>TRBD2|TRBV2|NA|TRBJ2-3
TGTGCCAGCGGGACTAGCGTACCAGATACGCAGTATTTT
CASGTSVPDTQYF
>TRBD1|TRBV6-1|NA|TRBJ2-7
TGTGCCAGCCGAGTTAAGCCGGGACAGGGCGACGAGCAGTACTTC
CASRVKPGQGDEQYF
>NA|TRBV11-1|NA|TRBJ2-5
TGTGCCAGCAGCTTGAGGGTCCAAGAGACCCAGTACTTC
CASSLRVQETQYF
>NA|TRBV7-2|NA|TRBJ2-2
TGTGCCAGCAGCTTAGGGAGATCTAGCGGGGAGCTGTTTTTT
CASSLGRSSGELFF
>TRBD1|TRBV13|NA|TRBJ1-1
TGTGCCAGCAGCCAATTCCCGGGACAGGGCACTCAAGCTTTCTTT
CASSQFPGQGTQAFF
>NA|TRBV28|NA|TRBJ1-2
TGTGCCAGCAGTACGACACCTGAATATGGCTACACCTTC
CASSTTPEYGYTF
>NA|TRBV7-6|NA|TRBJ2-5
TGTGCCAGCAGCCCGGGGCAAGAGACCCAGTACTTC
CASSPGQETQYF
>NA|TRBV10-3|NA|TRBJ1-5
TGTGCCAGTAAGTCAGGGTCTGGACAGCCCCAGCATTTT
CASKSGSGQPQHF
>NA|TRBV18|NA|TRBJ2-3
TGTGCCAGCTCTCCGGCCCCTAGCAACGGGGGTACGCAGTATTTT
CASSPAPSNGGTQYF
>NA|TRBV11-3|NA|TRBJ2-1
TGTGCCAGCAGCCCCTCTATCGGCGGCTATGAGCAGTTCTTC
CASSPSIGGYEQFF
>NA|TRBV10-2|NA|TRBJ1-3
TGCGCCAGCAGGGCTGGGGGGGGCTCTGGAAACACCATATATTTT
CASRAGGGSGNTIYF
>NA|TRBV7-6|NA|TRBJ1-5
TGTGCCAGCAGCTTAGGACCGCAAAAGCCCCAGCATTTT
CASSLGPQKPQHF
>NA|TRBV7-3|NA|TRBJ1-2
TGTGCCAGCAGCGCGGACGGCTTCTATGGCTACACCTTC
CASSADGFYGYTF
>NA|TRBV4-1|few|TRBJ1-2
TGCGCCAGCAGCCAAGATCAGTACAGGACTAGCTATGGCTACACCTTC
CASSQDQYRTSYGYTF
>TRBD2|TRBV19|few|TRBJ2-5
TGTGCCAGTAGTAGACTAGCGGGAGGGCAGACCCAGTACTTC
CASSRLAGGQTQYF
>TRBD2|TRBV10-3|NA|TRBJ2-7
TGTGCCATCAGTGGGGGGGGTTCGGGCGAGCAGTACTTC
CAISGGGSGEQYF
>TRBD2|TRBV18|NA|TRBJ2-7
TGTGCCAGCTCACTCGGACTAGCGGGAGCCGAGCAGTACTTC
CASSLGLAGAEQYF
>NA|TRBV5-1|NA|TRBJ2-7
TGCGCCAGCAGCCCCGAGACCTACGAGCAGTACTTC
CASSPETYEQYF
>NA|TRBV6-1|NA|TRBJ2-1
TGTGCCAGCAGTGAATCCGACTACCTCTCCTACAATGAGCAGTTCTTC
CASSESDYLSYNEQFF
>TRBD1|TRBV2|NA|TRBJ1-1
TGTGCCAGCAGTGTGGGACAGAAGAACACTGAAGCTTTCTTT
CASSVGQKNTEAFF
>TRBD2|TRBV6-5|NA|TRBJ2-7
TGTGCCAGCAGAACCCCGTCGACTAGCATATACGAGCAGTACTTC
CASRTPSTSIYEQYF
>TRBD1|TRBV11-3|NA|TRBJ2-7
TGTGCCAGCAGACGGACAGGGGCGTGGGGTGAGCAGTACTTC
CASRRTGAWGEQYF
>TRBD1|TRBV5-1|once|TRBJ2-6
TGCGCCAGCAGCTCCGACAGGGTAGAACTCTCTGGGGCCAACGTCCTGACTTTC
CASSSDRVELSGANVLTF
>TRBD1|TRBV13|NA|TRBJ1-2
TGTGCCAGCAGCTTAGTCTCTGGGACAGCTAACTATGGCTACACCTTC
CASSLVSGTANYGYTF
>TRBD2|TRBV2|NA|TRBJ2-3
TGTGCCAGCTCCTCAAGCGGAGCGGGGCGCACAGATACGCAGTATTTT
CASSSSGAGRTDTQYF
>TRBD2|TRBV6-5|NA|TRBJ2-2
TGTGCCAGCAGATTTAGCGGGTCCGGGGAGCTGTTTTTT
CASRFSGSGELFF